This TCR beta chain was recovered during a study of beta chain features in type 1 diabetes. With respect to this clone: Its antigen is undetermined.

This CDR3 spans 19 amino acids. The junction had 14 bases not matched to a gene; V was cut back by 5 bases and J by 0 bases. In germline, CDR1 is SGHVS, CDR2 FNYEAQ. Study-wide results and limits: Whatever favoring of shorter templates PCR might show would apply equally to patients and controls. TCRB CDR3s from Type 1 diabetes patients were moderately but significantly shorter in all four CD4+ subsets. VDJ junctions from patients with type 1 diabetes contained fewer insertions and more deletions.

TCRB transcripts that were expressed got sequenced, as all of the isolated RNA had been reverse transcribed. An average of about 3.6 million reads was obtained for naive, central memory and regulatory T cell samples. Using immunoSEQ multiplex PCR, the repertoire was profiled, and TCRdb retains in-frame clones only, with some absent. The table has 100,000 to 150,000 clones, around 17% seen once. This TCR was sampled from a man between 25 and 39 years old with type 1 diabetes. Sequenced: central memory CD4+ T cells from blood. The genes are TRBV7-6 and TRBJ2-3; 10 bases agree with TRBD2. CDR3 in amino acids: CASSPRLAGESRSTDTQYF. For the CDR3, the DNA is TGTGCCAGCAGCCCCCGTCTAGCGGGGGAATCCCGAAGCACAGATACGCAGTATTTT.